These T cell receptor beta chains were read from a single sample in a study of shared clonotypes between healthy human individuals. The data were produced by immunoSEQ multiplex PCR, yet TCRdb's version contains in-frame clones alone and is incomplete. The table lists about 1.1 million clones, approximately 77% of them singletons. The sequenced sample was memory CD4+ T cells from PBMCs. The receptors shown here come from a man between 18 and 35 years old in good health. Some clones in this sample may be carry-over from other donors' samples. Each CDR3 is given with its conserved first and last residue. A D gene is named only where the DNA matches it firmly. Some rows have no size entry. The others give once, few or many, or a class for an expanded clone.

CDR3 DNA	CDR3 protein	D gene	clone size	V gene	J gene
TGTGCCAGCAGCGTAGCCCAGCGGGTCACCGGGGAGCTGTTTTTT	CASSVAQRVTGELFF	-	once	TRBV9	TRBJ2-2
TGTGCCAGCAGGGAACAGGGGTTTTCCTACGAGCAGTACTTC	CASREQGFSYEQYF	TRBD1	-	TRBV6-1	TRBJ2-7
TGCAGCGGCACAAAGGGACCGTTGAACACTGAAGCTTTCTTT	CSGTKGPLNTEAFF	-	-	TRBV29-1	TRBJ1-1
TGTGCCAGCAGCTTAGGTCGGGACACTGAAGCTTTCTTT	CASSLGRDTEAFF	-	once	TRBV11-3	TRBJ1-1
TGTGCCAGCTCACCAACCGGGCCACCCGCCTTGGGGTTTTTT	CASSPTGPPALGFF	-	-	TRBV18	TRBJ2-2
TGTGCCAGCTCACCAGACAGAAATTCACCCCTCCACTTT	CASSPDRNSPLHF	-	-	TRBV18	TRBJ1-6
TGCGCCAGCAGCCCTGCTGGGGCAGGAAACCGACCTGGGGAGCTGTTTTTT	CASSPAGAGNRPGELFF	-	-	TRBV4-3	TRBJ2-2
TGTGCCAGCAGCCAGGGACAGGGGCGAGGCTACACCTTC	CASSQGQGRGYTF	TRBD1	-	TRBV11-2	TRBJ1-2
TGTGCCAGCAGCCAAAGCCCCAGGGGTCTTTTTAATCAGCCCCAGCATTTT	CASSQSPRGLFNQPQHF	-	-	TRBV28	TRBJ1-5
TGTGCCAGCAGTTTCCGACAGGGCCGAGCTGAAAAACTGTTTTTT	CASSFRQGRAEKLFF	TRBD1	-	TRBV28	TRBJ1-4
TGTGCCAGCAGCGAGGGACTAGCGGGGACAGGGGCCCAGTACTTC	CASSEGLAGTGAQYF	TRBD2	once	TRBV27	TRBJ2-5
TGTGCCAGCAGCGTAGCAGTAGGATCCGACACCGGGGAGCTGTTTTTT	CASSVAVGSDTGELFF	-	-	TRBV9	TRBJ2-2
TGTGCCAGCAGTTTATCGGTAGGGTTTGGCTACACCTTC	CASSLSVGFGYTF	-	once	TRBV27	TRBJ1-2
TGTGCCAGCAGCTTAGGCGGGGGATCGTTCGGCGAGCAGTACTTC	CASSLGGGSFGEQYF	TRBD2	-	TRBV7-3	TRBJ2-7
TGTGCCAGCAATACGGGGGAGGGAGGAGCTTTCTTT	CASNTGEGGAFF	-	-	TRBV2	TRBJ1-1
TGTGCCAGCAGCTTAGAGGGGACAGGGGGCAGCAAGACCCAGTACTTC	CASSLEGTGGSKTQYF	TRBD1	-	TRBV7-2	TRBJ2-5
TGTGCCAGCTCACCTGGACTAGCCCACAATGAGCAGTTCTTC	CASSPGLAHNEQFF	TRBD2	-	TRBV18	TRBJ2-1
TGTGCCAGCAGCGTAGGGGCGGCTAGCGCTACCTACGAGCAGTACTTC	CASSVGAASATYEQYF	-	-	TRBV11-1	TRBJ2-7
TGTGCCAGCAGCTCTACTGGGCTAGCGACTAACTACAATGAGCAGTTCTTC	CASSSTGLATNYNEQFF	-	-	TRBV7-2	TRBJ2-1
TGTGCCAGCACACTGAACCCTGGGGCCAACGTCCTGACTTTC	CASTLNPGANVLTF	-	-	TRBV7-3	TRBJ2-6
TGTGCCAGCAGCCCCTCTAGCGGCTTTTACAATGAGCAGTTCTTC	CASSPSSGFYNEQFF	TRBD2	-	TRBV9	TRBJ2-1
TGTGCCAGCAGCTCCGCTGATCGATCCGCCGGGGGGGCCAACGTCCTGACTTTC	CASSSADRSAGGANVLTF	-	-	TRBV5-4	TRBJ2-6
TGTGCCAGCAGCTTAATAAGGGAGGGTGGCTACACCTTC	CASSLIREGGYTF	-	-	TRBV11-2	TRBJ1-2
TGTGCCAGTCGACAGGGGAGCTATGGCTACACCTTC	CASRQGSYGYTF	TRBD1	once	TRBV28	TRBJ1-2
TGTGCCAGCAGCTTAGGGACTAGCGGAAAAAACATTCAGTACTTC	CASSLGTSGKNIQYF	TRBD2	-	TRBV7-3	TRBJ2-4
TGTGCCAGCAGCTTGGGGACTAGCGGGGTGCAGTACTTC	CASSLGTSGVQYF	TRBD2	-	TRBV7-2	TRBJ2-7
TGTGCTAGTGCCCTGGGAGGGGGGTCAAGCTCCTACAATGAGCAGTTCTTC	CASALGGGSSSYNEQFF	-	-	TRBV12-5	TRBJ2-1
TGTGCCAGCTCACCACGGGATACGCAGTATTTT	CASSPRDTQYF	-	-	TRBV18	TRBJ2-3
TGTGCCAGCAGCTTAGGTCAGGGGATCTACGAGCAGTACTTC	CASSLGQGIYEQYF	-	once	TRBV11-2	TRBJ2-7
TGTGCCAGCAGCTTTAACCCAGGAGCAAATGGCTACACCTTC	CASSFNPGANGYTF	-	-	TRBV7-6	TRBJ1-2
TGTGCCAGCAGTCCCGGACAGGGCGGCAATCAGCCCCAGCATTTT	CASSPGQGGNQPQHF	TRBD1	-	TRBV28	TRBJ1-5
TGTGCCAGTAGTATCGGAATGTTAGGCTACACCTTC	CASSIGMLGYTF	-	many	TRBV19	TRBJ1-2
TGTGCCAGCAGTTTATTGGGCCAGTTTAGCAATCAGCCCCAGCATTTT	CASSLLGQFSNQPQHF	-	once	TRBV28	TRBJ1-5
TGTGCCAGCAGCTTACTCTGGGGGGTGGAGACCCAGTACTTC	CASSLLWGVETQYF	-	-	TRBV7-2	TRBJ2-5
TGCAGCGTTGAGAAGGGACAGGGCGGCTATGGCTACACCTTC	CSVEKGQGGYGYTF	TRBD1	-	TRBV29-1	TRBJ1-2
TGCGCCAGCAGCCAAGATAGGGGGCAGCCCCAGCATTTT	CASSQDRGQPQHF	-	-	TRBV4-3	TRBJ1-5
TGTGCCAGCAGCGTAGCCGGGCCTAGCATCCCCAATGAGCAGTTCTTC	CASSVAGPSIPNEQFF	-	-	TRBV9	TRBJ2-1
TGTGCCAGCAGTATGACTAGCGGGAGGGCAGGTGCAGATACGCAGTATTTT	CASSMTSGRAGADTQYF	TRBD2	few	TRBV2	TRBJ2-3
TGTGCCAGCAGCCCCCTTGGGGGCGACACCGGGGAGCTGTTTTTT	CASSPLGGDTGELFF	-	many	TRBV7-9	TRBJ2-2
TGTGCCAGCAGTTACTCGGCAGGAGCGAACACCGGGGAGCTGTTTTTT	CASSYSAGANTGELFF	-	-	TRBV6-5	TRBJ2-2
TGCGCCAGCAGCCAAGATGGGTTCGGGAACACTGAAGCTTTCTTT	CASSQDGFGNTEAFF	-	once	TRBV4-1	TRBJ1-1
TGTGCCAGCAGCGTCGCCCCCTGGGGCTACAATGAGCAGTTCTTC	CASSVAPWGYNEQFF	-	few	TRBV9	TRBJ2-1
TGTGCCAGCTCAGCAGGGTCGGTTAATACTGAAGCTTTCTTT	CASSAGSVNTEAFF	-	once	TRBV18	TRBJ1-1